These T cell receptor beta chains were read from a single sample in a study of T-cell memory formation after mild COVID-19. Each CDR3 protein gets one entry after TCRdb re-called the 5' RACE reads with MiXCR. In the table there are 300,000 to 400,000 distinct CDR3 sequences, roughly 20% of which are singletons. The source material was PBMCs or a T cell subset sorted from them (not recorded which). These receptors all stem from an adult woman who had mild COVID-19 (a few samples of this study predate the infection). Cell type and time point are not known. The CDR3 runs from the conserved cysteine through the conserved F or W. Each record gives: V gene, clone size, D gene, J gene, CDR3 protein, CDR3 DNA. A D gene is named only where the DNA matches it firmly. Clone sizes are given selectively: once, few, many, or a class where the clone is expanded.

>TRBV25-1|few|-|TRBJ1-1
CASSDPGTEAFF
TGTGCCAGCAGTGATCCAGGAACTGAAGCTTTCTTT
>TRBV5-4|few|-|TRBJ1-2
CASSRGDLNYGYTF
TGTGCCAGCAGCCGGGGGGACCTTAACTATGGCTACACCTTC
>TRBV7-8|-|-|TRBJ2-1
CASSLSYYNEQFF
TGTGCCAGCAGCTTGTCCTACTACAATGAGCAGTTCTTC
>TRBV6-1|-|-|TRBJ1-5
CASSRGQNQPQHF
TGTGCCAGCAGTCGGGGTCAAAATCAGCCCCAGCATTTT
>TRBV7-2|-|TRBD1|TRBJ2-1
CASSQPGQSYNEQFF
TGTGCCAGCAGCCAACCGGGACAGTCCTACAATGAGCAGTTCTTC
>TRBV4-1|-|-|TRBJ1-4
CASSQDPSEGVNEKLFF
TGCGCCAGCAGCCAAGATCCAAGTGAGGGGGTTAATGAAAAACTGTTTTTT
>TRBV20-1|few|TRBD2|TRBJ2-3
CSARDQGTSGGVDTQYF
TGCAGTGCTAGAGATCAAGGAACTAGCGGGGGGGTAGATACGCAGTATTTT
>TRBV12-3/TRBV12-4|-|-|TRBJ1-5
CASSLAVTGNQPQHF
TGTGCCAGCAGTTTAGCGGTGACAGGCAATCAGCCCCAGCATTTT
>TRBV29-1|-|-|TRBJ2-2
CSVDGVVGGELFF
TGCAGCGTTGATGGGGTGGTCGGCGGGGAGCTGTTTTTT
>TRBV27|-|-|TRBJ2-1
CASRQLGYNEQFF
TGTGCCAGCAGGCAACTAGGCTACAATGAGCAGTTCTTC
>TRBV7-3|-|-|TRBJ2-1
CASSLEQYNEQFF
TGTGCCAGCAGCTTAGAACAGTACAATGAGCAGTTCTTC